The present T cell receptor (beta chain) was sequenced within a study of T-cell reconstitution after alpha-beta-depleted transplantation in children. Unique molecular identifiers were incorporated when the TCRbeta library was constructed. TCRdb itself ran the PCR reads through MiXCR, one entry per CDR3 protein. The sample has about 400,000 distinct CDR3 sequences; about 20% are singletons. The TCR comes from a human donor who donated a stem cell graft to a child with acute myeloid leukemia. The sample consisted of PBMCs from the stem cell graft donor, taken from the stem cell graft.

The CDR3 DNA follows: TGTGCCAGCAGTTTTCTTAGCTCCTACGAGCAGTACTTC. Translating it yields CASSFLSSYEQYF. V gene TRBV27 combines with J gene TRBJ2-7; D ambiguous. The germline V gene has CDR1 MNHEY and CDR2 SMNVEV (reference sequence). The CDR3 contains 13 residues. V was cut by 3 bases and J by 0 bases, with 6 bases left in between.